Below are 27 T cell receptor beta chains sequenced from a single sample in a study of T cell responses to AZD1222 COVID-19 vaccine. Method: immunoSEQ multiplex PCR; TCRdb's copy keeps in-frame clones and lacks some. The sample lists 100,000 or so clones, 75% to 95% seen once, with approximately 10% in the top ten. Sequencing used peripheral blood, obtained 28 days after the second AZD1222 dose. The receptors originated from an adult who received the AZD1222 COVID-19 vaccine.

The CDR3 sequence: CASSLTRDLQDTQYF. For the CDR3, the DNA is TGTGCCAGCAGCTTAACGAGGGACTTGCAAGATACGCAGTATTTT. The chain uses TRBV7-3 and TRBJ2-3; D may be TRBD2 (6 bases). CDR1 and CDR2 (germline): SGHTA, FQGTGA. Trimming removed 0 bases at V and 5 bases at J, with 12 bases between. This CDR3 spans 15 amino acids.

The gene calls are TRBV28 and TRBJ2-5; D remains unclear. The V end lost 2 bases, the J end lost 4 bases, and 11 bases lay between the germline ends. This CDR3 comprises 14 residues. CDR1 and CDR2 (germline): MDHEN, SYDVKM. The CDR3 region is CASSLGLVGETQYF. The CDR3 DNA sequence: TGTGCCAGCAGTTTAGGCCTCGTTGGAGAGACCCAGTACTTC. Supplemented by reference TRBV28 and TRBJ2-5, the full variable domain reads DVKVTQSSRYLVKRTGEKVFLECVQDMDHENMFWYRQDPGLGLRLIYFSYDVKMKEKGDIPEGYSVSREKKERFSLILESASTNQTSMYLCASSLGLVGETQYFGPGTRLLVL.

This chain joins TRBV19 and TRBJ1-3; D possibly corresponds to TRBD1 (6 bases). The CDR3 has 15 residues. Germline V gene sequence: CDR1 LNHDA, CDR2 SQIVND (reference sequence). Trimming shortened V by 9 bases and J by 1 base, and 16 bases separated the two germline ends. The CDR3 spells CASDTGFESGNTIYF. In DNA, the CDR3 is TGTGCCAGCGATACAGGGTTCGAATCTGGAAACACCATATATTTT.

This chain uses TRBV27 with TRBJ2-3; D tentatively fits TRBD1 or TRBD2 (5 bases each). The CDR3 extends over 15 amino acids. Per germline, CDR1 MNHEY and CDR2 SMNVEV (reference sequence). Trimming cost V 5 bases and J 11 bases, with 23 bases left between them. CDR3 amino acids: CASSARDGTWNGQYF. The CDR3 region has the DNA TGTGCCAGCAGTGCCCGGGACGGTACCTGGAACGGGCAGTATTTT.

J is TRBJ1-1 and V is TRBV7-9; possibly TRBD1 for D (6 bases). This CDR3 contains 16 residues. The V gene lost 1 base and the J gene lost 4 bases, with 16 bases spanning the gap. Germline lookup yields CDR1 SEHNR and CDR2 FQNEAQ (reference sequence). CDR3 protein: CASSLGGTGPVTEAFF. Written as DNA, the CDR3 is TGTGCCAGCAGCTTAGGGGGAACAGGGCCAGTCACTGAAGCTTTCTTT.

Here the CDR3 reads CASSYGGQGRQPQHF. CDR3 in DNA: TGTGCCAGCAGTTACGGTGGACAAGGGAGGCAGCCCCAGCATTTT. The chain couples TRBV6-2 or TRBV6-3 to TRBJ1-5; D might be TRBD1 (5 bases). CDR1 and CDR2 from the germline V gene are MNHEY and SVGEGT. CDR3 length: 15 residues. The V and J ends lost 2 bases and 7 bases respectively, with 15 bases between them.

The chain uses TRBV7-9 and TRBJ1-4; 7 positions match TRBD1. With 2 bases clipped from V and 0 bases from J, the junction kept 0 bases outside the gene matches. This CDR3 has 15 amino acids. CDR1 and CDR2 from the germline V gene are SEHNR and FQNEAQ (reference sequence). The CDR3 DNA sequence: TGTGCCAGCAGCTTAACAGGGGCAACTAATGAAAAACTGTTTTTT. The encoded protein is CASSLTGATNEKLFF.

The chain has TRBV19 and TRBJ1-4, with a tentative D call TRBD1 (5 bases). V lost 7 bases and J 8 bases, leaving 11 bases between the germline ends. CDR3 size: 12 residues. CDR1 and CDR2 from the germline V gene are LNHDA and SQIVND (reference sequence). The CDR3: CASIGDGEKLFF. In DNA form, the CDR3 reads TGTGCCAGTATAGGGGACGGCGAAAAACTGTTTTTT.

The chain has TRBV6-5 and TRBJ2-3; no clear D. Germline CDR1 is MNHEY and CDR2 is SVGAGI. V lost 3 bases and J 1 base, leaving 14 bases between the germline ends. This CDR3 has 16 residues. CDR3 protein: CASSYFGGPGTDTQYF. Here the CDR3 DNA reads TGTGCCAGCAGTTATTTTGGTGGACCTGGCACAGATACGCAGTATTTT.

The count of this clone is one. The gene calls are TRBV5-4 and TRBJ2-2; D remains ambiguous. V lost 2 bases and J 6 bases, leaving 8 bases between the germline ends. The CDR3 has 13 amino acids. Germline V CDR1 and CDR2: SGHNT, YYREEE (reference sequence). CDR3: CASSFHAPGELFF. The DNA for the CDR3 is TGTGCCAGCAGCTTCCACGCCCCCGGGGAGCTGTTTTTT.

The chain couples TRBV9 to TRBJ2-3, with 10 bases fitting TRBD2. This CDR3 has 17 amino acids. Germline trimming cut 0 bases from V and 2 bases from J; bases unmatched to any gene: 6. Germline V gives CDR1 SGDLS, CDR2 YYNGEE. Here the CDR3 reads CASSVGLAGGLTDTQYF. In nucleotides, the CDR3 is TGTGCCAGCAGCGTAGGTTTAGCGGGAGGACTCACAGATACGCAGTATTTT.

In its sample, this clone was seen once. The chain has TRBV7-2 and TRBJ2-3; 7 bases line up with TRBD1. The V segment lost 5 bases and the J segment 2 bases; nucleotides outside the gene matches: 7. The CDR3 length is 15 residues. The V gene's germline CDR1 is SGHTA and CDR2 FQGNSA. The CDR3 is CASSLMGQNTDTQYF. The CDR3 nucleotides read TGTGCCAGCAGCCTCATGGGACAGAACACAGATACGCAGTATTTT. The whole variable domain, remainder taken from reference TRBV7-2 and TRBJ2-3, is GAGVSQSPSNKVTEKGKDVELRCDPISGHTALYWYRQSLGQGLEFLIYFQGNSAPDKSGLPSDRFSAERTGGSVSTLTIQRTQQEDSAVYLCASSLMGQNTDTQYFGPGTRLTVL.

The gene calls are TRBV10-3 and TRBJ2-1, with D perhaps matching TRBD2 (6 bases). The CDR3 is 16 amino acids. Germline V lookup: CDR1 ENHRY, CDR2 SYGVKD. The V end lost 3 bases, the J end lost 4 bases, and 16 bases lay between the germline ends. The CDR3 spells CAISDIRAGAYNEQFF. The CDR3 DNA sequence: TGTGCCATCAGTGATATAAGAGCGGGTGCTTACAATGAGCAGTTCTTC.

This chain connects TRBV11-2 to TRBJ2-1; possibly TRBD2 for D (7 bases). This CDR3 comprises 14 residues. Germline CDR1 and CDR2: SGHAT and FQNNGV. Deletions cut 3 bases from V and 10 bases from J, with 16 bases between. This chain's CDR3 is CASSFVTGRGEQFF. CDR3 bases: TGTGCCAGCAGCTTCGTCACAGGGAGGGGAGAGCAGTTCTTC.

This rearrangement joins TRBV9 to TRBJ1-2; 8 nucleotides match TRBD1. The germline V gene has CDR1 SGDLS and CDR2 YYNGEE. This CDR3 has 16 residues. After removal of 0 bases from V and 8 bases from J, the junction contained 12 bases not matched to a gene. CDR3 nucleotide sequence: TGTGCCAGCAGCGTAGAAGTGACAGGGGAGGCTCGGGGCTACACCTTC. Amino acid sequence: CASSVEVTGEARGYTF.

The V gene is TRBV5-1, the J gene TRBJ2-5, with 8 positions matching TRBD1. The germline gives CDR1 SGHRS, CDR2 YFSETQ. V lost 4 bases to trimming and J lost 5 bases; unmatched junction nucleotides: 10. This CDR3 is 15 amino acids long. The CDR3 loop reads CASSPGQGASETQYF. The DNA of the CDR3 is TGCGCCAGCAGCCCTGGGCAGGGGGCCTCCGAGACCCAGTACTTC. Drawing the rest from reference TRBV5-1 and TRBJ2-5, the complete variable domain is KAGVTQTPRYLIKTRGQQVTLSCSPISGHRSVSWYQQTPGQGLQFLFEYFSETQRNKGNFPGRFSGRQFSNSRSEMNVSTLELGDSALYLCASSPGQGASETQYFGPGTRLLVL.

The genes are TRBV7-6 and TRBJ1-2; a weak D match, TRBD1 (6 bases). V lost 2 bases and J 7 bases, leaving 11 bases between the germline ends. Germline V gives CDR1 SGHVS, CDR2 FNYEAQ. This CDR3 is 13 amino acids long. The CDR3 DNA reads TGTGCCAGCAGCTTATTGGCAGGGGCTGGCTACACCTTC. This codes for CASSLLAGAGYTF.

The rearrangement links TRBV27 to TRBJ2-1; maybe TRBD1 (5 bases). This CDR3 region has 14 residues. V shed 6 bases and J shed 4 bases, with 13 bases lying between them. The V gene's germline CDR1 is MNHEY and CDR2 SMNVEV (reference sequence). CDR3 DNA: TGTGCCAGCAGATGGGGCCTGGGGTACAATGAGCAGTTCTTC. Protein product: CASRWGLGYNEQFF.

DNA for the CDR3: TGTGCCATCAGTGACGACTATGGCTACACCTTC. Its translation is CAISDDYGYTF. V usage is TRBV10-3 and J usage is TRBJ1-2; D uncertain. The length of the CDR3 is 11 residues. The germline gives CDR1 ENHRY, CDR2 SYGVKD. Trimming pared 3 bases from V and 3 bases from J, leaving 2 bases between.

The V gene is TRBV2, the J gene TRBJ2-1, with a weak D call TRBD2 (5 bases). V lost 7 bases to trimming and J lost 8 bases, with 24 bases between them. CDR3 length: 16 amino acids. Germline values: CDR1 SNHLY, CDR2 FYNNEI. The CDR3 DNA reads as TGTGCCAGCATTCCGGGATCCTACGGCGGTTTGGATGAGCAGTTCTTC. Translated, it gives CASIPGSYGGLDEQFF.

This clone was counted a few times. The chain recombines TRBV2 with TRBJ2-1; 14 bases map to TRBD2. CDR1 is SNHLY, CDR2 FYNNEI, per germline. This CDR3 contains 15 residues. V shed 6 bases, J shed 9 bases, and the junction held 7 bases outside the gene matches. In DNA, the CDR3 is TGTGCCAGCAGGACGGGACTAGCGGGAGTTGGTGAGCAGTTCTTC. This gives the protein CASRTGLAGVGEQFF. Together with reference TRBV2 and TRBJ2-1, the CDR3 gives the full variable domain: EPEVTQTPSHQVTQMGQEVILRCVPISNHLYFYWYRQILGQKVEFLVSFYNNEISEKSEIFDDQFSVERPDGSNFTLKIRSTKLEDSAMYFCASRTGLAGVGEQFFGPGTRLTVL.

The gene calls are TRBV3-1 (or the pseudogene TRBV3-2) and TRBJ2-1; 8 bases align to TRBD2. The CDR3 spans 14 residues. CDR1 LGHDT and CDR2 YNNKEL come from the germline V gene (reference sequence). The V gene end was trimmed by 5 bases and the J gene end by 3 bases; junction bases not matched to a gene: 3. CDR3 loop: CASSSSGLYNEQFF. The CDR3 DNA is TGTGCCAGCAGCTCTAGCGGGCTCTACAATGAGCAGTTCTTC.

This rearrangement joins TRBV19 to TRBJ1-2; tentatively, D is TRBD1 (5 bases). The CDR3 covers 14 residues. V lost 7 bases to trimming and J lost 1 base, with 13 bases between them. Germline assignment: CDR1 LNHDA and CDR2 SQIVND (reference sequence). This chain's CDR3 is CASNIGADNYGYTF. The CDR3 DNA follows: TGTGCCAGTAATATTGGGGCAGATAACTATGGCTACACCTTC.

This chain joins TRBV5-1 and TRBJ2-3, with D hard to call. This CDR3 has 16 residues. Germline-derived CDR1 and CDR2 are SGHRS and YFSETQ. Trimming took 0 bases from V and 1 from J, leaving 12 bases between them. Here the CDR3 DNA reads TGCGCCAGCAGCTTGGCCAAAGGGTTCGGCACAGATACGCAGTATTTT. The encoded protein is CASSLAKGFGTDTQYF. Based on the CDR3 plus reference TRBV5-1 and TRBJ2-3, the full variable domain is KAGVTQTPRYLIKTRGQQVTLSCSPISGHRSVSWYQQTPGQGLQFLFEYFSETQRNKGNFPGRFSGRQFSNSRSEMNVSTLELGDSALYLCASSLAKGFGTDTQYFGPGTRLTVL.

The chain carries TRBV27 and TRBJ1-1, with D tentatively TRBD1 (5 bases). The V end was cut by 2 bases, the J end by 3 bases, with 10 bases between. The CDR3 has 14 residues. Germline CDR1 is MNHEY and CDR2 is SMNVEV (reference sequence). The CDR3 loop is CASSLSRGHTEAFF. In DNA, the CDR3 is TGTGCCAGCAGTTTAAGTAGGGGCCACACTGAAGCTTTCTTT.

This chain uses TRBV5-6 with TRBJ2-7; 13 bases align to TRBD2. Losses at the gene ends were 1 base for V and 4 bases for J; bases not matched to a gene: 8. This CDR3 is 17 amino acids long. The germline gives CDR1 SGHDT, CDR2 YYEEEE. CDR3 protein: CASSLRGLAGTPYEQYF. CDR3 nucleotide sequence: TGTGCCAGCAGCTTGAGGGGACTAGCGGGAACACCTTACGAGCAGTACTTC. Full variable domain (missing parts from reference TRBV5-6 and TRBJ2-7): DAGVTQSPTHLIKTRGQQVTLRCSPKSGHDTVSWYQQALGQGPQFIFQYYEEEERQRGNFPDRFSGHQFPNYSSELNVNALLLGDSALYLCASSLRGLAGTPYEQYFGPGTRLTVT.

The V gene is TRBV30, the J gene TRBJ1-6; 7 positions agree with TRBD1. V lost 8 bases and J lost 6; bases outside the gene matches: 13. CDR1 and CDR2 from the germline V gene are GTSNPN and SVGIG (reference sequence). The CDR3 is 15 amino acids. CDR3 residues: CAGGQYGAPNSPLHF. The CDR3 DNA reads as TGTGCCGGGGGACAGTACGGAGCCCCTAATTCACCCCTCCACTTT. Complete variable domain (other parts from reference TRBV30 and TRBJ1-6): SQTIHQWPATLVQPVGSPLSLECTVEGTSNPNLYWYRQAAGRGLQLLFYSVGIGQISSEVPQNLSASRPQDRQFILSSKKLLLSDSGFYLCAGGQYGAPNSPLHFGNGTRLTVT.